Included here is one TCR beta chain sequence, with context. Its specificity is not known. The CDR3 sequence is 18 residues long. The V and J ends lost 2 bases and 1 base respectively, with 20 bases between them. Germline CDR1 and CDR2: MNHEY and SMNVEV (reference sequence). The data originate from a study of cytomegalovirus exposure and HLA in healthy donors. Whole-study findings and limits: Differences between HLA loci emerged in a later analysis of TCR association rates, with DRB1 most and HLA-C fewest. CMV serostatus was the only recorded immune exposure for donors.

The PCR employed 60 Vbeta primers together with 13 Jbeta primers. The method was immunoSEQ multiplex PCR; TCRdb's version includes in-frame clones alone and lacks a portion of them. The sample lists around 150,000 clones; about 77% were seen once. The TCR originated in a woman in her 40s in good health and CMV-seronegative. The chain uses TRBV27 and TRBJ1-1, with TRBD1 as a possible D gene (5 bases). Sequenced: PBMCs. The CDR3 spells CASSLRIKPGGRNTEAFF. The CDR3 DNA reads TGTGCCAGCAGTTTAAGGATCAAACCGGGGGGACGGAACACTGAAGCTTTCTTT.